These 18 T cell receptor beta chains share one sample of origin, sequenced in a study of tumor-infiltrating lymphocytes in primary liver carcinoma (TCRdb year 2017). Without any cell sorting, total RNA and DNA were extracted together from around 20-30 mg of bulk tissue using the AllPrep DNA/RNA mini kit. Reads for this sample came from an Illumina HiSeq 2500. A constant-region primer and ProtoScript II reverse transcriptase were used to reverse-transcribe TCRbeta-specific cDNA from about 0.55 ug total RNA. TCRbeta libraries were built with three nested multiplex PCR rounds, a slightly modified ARM-PCR procedure. Each of the first two PCR rounds ran for about 11 cycles using multiplex TRBV1-TRBV30 forward primers together with a Cbeta reverse primer. Through fastp at Q25 and MiXCR, TCRdb rebuilt clones from the public reads, retaining in-frame beta chains. Rows are unified per CDR3 protein, each entry keeping the most common DNA and genes. This sample has approximately 79,000 distinct CDR3 sequences in its table, and 60% to 80% of those were observed once. About a quarter of the sample goes to the ten largest clones.

The material sequenced was liver tumor tissue from sampling region 4. The cell subset or site label here, explained by the study, means: tumor region T4, right-lateral pole. These receptors originate from a man aged 35-49 years with primary liver carcinoma and hepatitis B virus infection.

Remarks on this clonotype: One junction end disagrees with the germline gene, perhaps due to a read error. This chain joins TRBV25-1 and TRBJ2-1, with a weak D call TRBD1 (5 bases). The germline V gene encodes CDR1 MGHDK and CDR2 SYGVNS. The CDR3 has 14 residues. CDR3 in amino acids: CAGSKGFETHEQFF. CDR3 bases: TGTGCCGGCAGTAAGGGGTTTGAGACACATGAGCAGTTCTTC.

The rearrangement links TRBV9 to TRBJ1-1; 8 bases align to TRBD1. This CDR3 has 14 residues. CDR1 and CDR2 (germline): SGDLS, YYNGEE. J lost 6 bases, V lost 3 bases, and 7 bases had no gene match. The CDR3 reads CASSALTGEAEAFF. CDR3 coding DNA: TGTGCCAGCAGCGCTTTGACAGGGGAGGCTGAAGCTTTCTTT.

This clonotype has a single count. The chain has TRBV29-1 and TRBJ1-2, with D tentatively TRBD1 (6 bases). The CDR3 extends over 15 amino acids. Germline CDR1 reads SQVTM; CDR2 reads ANQGSEA. CDR3 nucleotides: TGCATCCTAACACTGAACAGGGCGTCTAACTATGGCTACACCTTC. Amino acids: CILTLNRASNYGYTF. The whole variable domain, filled in from reference TRBV29-1 and TRBJ1-2, reads SAVISQKPSRDICQRGTSLTIQCQVDSQVTMMFWYRQQPGQSLTLIATANQGSEATYESGFVIDKFPISRPNLTFSTLTVSNMSPEDSSIYLCILTLNRASNYGYTFGSGTRLTVV.

Many counts were recorded for this clonotype. The rearrangement joins TRBV28 to TRBJ2-1; 12 bases map to TRBD2. CDR3 length equals 14 residues. V lost 6 bases, J lost 7 bases, and 4 bases stayed unmatched. The germline V gene encodes CDR1 MDHEN and CDR2 SYDVKM. The DNA of the CDR3 is TGTGCCAGCAGGACTAGCGGGAGTAAGAATGAGCAGTTCTTC. It encodes CASRTSGSKNEQFF.

Comment on this clonotype: In this CDR3 the conserved last residue, phenylalanine or tryptophan, is missing, so a read error is likely. V is TRBV11-2 and J is TRBJ2-7, with D perhaps TRBD2 (6 bases). CDR1 is SGHAT, CDR2 FQNNGV, per germline. Trimming shortened V by 2 bases and J by 2 bases, and 25 bases separated the two germline ends. The CDR3 is 19 residues long. This chain's CDR3 is CASSLITSRRADPPYEQYL. CDR3 sequence (DNA): TGTGCCAGCAGCTTAATTACTAGCAGGAGGGCTGACCCTCCCTACGAGCAGTACCTC.

This sequence joins TRBV5-1 and TRBJ2-5; D is uncertain. This CDR3 contains 15 residues. The V gene lost 8 bases and the J gene lost 4 bases, with 21 bases spanning the gap. Germline CDR1 reads SGHRS; CDR2 reads YFSETQ. In DNA, the CDR3 is TGCGCCAGTTCCGAACAAGCTGGAGAAGGAGAGACCCAGTACTTC. Translation gives CASSEQAGEGETQYF.

As regards this clonotype: Its ends do not fully match the called genes, so a read error is possible. The genes are TRBV25-1 and TRBJ2-6, with D perhaps being TRBD1 or TRBD2 (5 bases each). Looked up from germline, CDR1 is MGHDK and CDR2 is SYGVNS. This CDR3 is 19 amino acids long. The CDR3 DNA sequence: TGTGCCAGCAGTGCCGTAACCGGGACCGTTAGCTCTGGGGCCAACATCCTGACTTTC. Protein: CASSAVTGTVSSGANILTF.

V is TRBV29-1 and J is TRBJ2-3, with D perhaps matching TRBD1 (5 bases). With 7 bases removed from V and 0 bases from J, the gap between germline ends came to 17 bases. Germline V gives CDR1 SQVTM, CDR2 ANQGSEA. The CDR3 runs to 15 residues. CDR3 region: CSAPWGLHSTDTQYF. CDR3 in DNA: TGCAGCGCTCCATGGGGCCTTCATAGCACAGATACGCAGTATTTT.

There are many counts of this clonotype. The chain links TRBV6-5 to TRBJ2-3; 10 bases match TRBD2. CDR3 size: 16 residues. From germline, CDR1 is MNHEY and CDR2 SVGAGI. Unmatched junction bases numbered 7, after V lost 3 bases and J lost 4 bases. CDR3 nucleotide sequence: TGTGCCAGCAGTTATCACAGCGGGGGGGGGTCAGATACGCAGTATTTT. This sequence encodes CASSYHSGGGSDTQYF.

A word on this clonotype: One junction end does not reproduce the germline sequence, and a read error may be involved. The genes are TRBV29-1 and TRBJ2-4; a weak D match, TRBD1 (6 bases). There are 13 residues in the CDR3. The germline CDR1 and CDR2 sequences are SQVTM and ANQGSEA. The CDR3 sequence is CSVLGTTKNIQYF. CDR3 DNA sequence: TGTAGCGTTCTCGGGACAACCAAAAACATTCAGTACTTC. Based on the CDR3 plus reference TRBV29-1 and TRBJ2-4, the full variable domain is SAVISQKPSRDICQRGTSLTIQCQVDSQVTMMFWYRQQPGQSLTLIATANQGSEATYESGFVIDKFPISRPNLTFSTLTVSNMSPEDSSIYLCSVLGTTKNIQYFGAGTRLSVL.

A remark on this clonotype: One junction end does not reproduce the germline sequence, and a read error may be involved. This rearrangement joins TRBV12-3 or TRBV12-4 to TRBJ2-3, with D uncertain. The length of the CDR3 is 15 residues. DNA of the CDR3: TGTGCCAGGAGTTTAGGCTACCCCCCCACGGATACGCAGTATTTT. This encodes CARSLGYPPTDTQYF.

V and J are TRBV6-5 and TRBJ2-1, with D hard to call. Trimming left V 5 bases short and J 5 bases short, with 7 bases between. The CDR3 extends over 12 amino acids. Germline CDR1 MNHEY, CDR2 SVGAGI. The chain's CDR3 is CASSGRHNEQFF. In DNA, the CDR3 is TGTGCCAGCAGTGGCCGGCACAATGAGCAGTTCTTC.

This clonotype showed up just once. The chain carries TRBV9 and TRBJ2-5; no reliable D call. CDR3 length: 13 residues. Germline V lookup: CDR1 SGDLS, CDR2 YYNGEE. Trimming pared 0 bases from V and 6 bases from J, leaving 9 bases between. Here the CDR3 reads CASSVGVQKTQYF. DNA for the CDR3: TGTGCCAGCAGCGTAGGCGTACAAAAGACCCAGTACTTC.

This clonotype was detected many times. The chain links TRBV5-1 to TRBJ1-1, with TRBD1 as a possible D gene (5 bases). The CDR3 is made up of 15 amino acids. The germline V gene has CDR1 SGHRS and CDR2 YFSETQ. The V end was cut by 0 bases, the J end by 4 bases, with 13 bases between. CDR3 nucleotide sequence: TGCGCCAGCAGCTTGGACCCCGGGGACGGCACTGAAGCTTTCTTT. This translates into CASSLDPGDGTEAFF.

The count of this clonotype is one. No conserved phenylalanine or tryptophan ends this CDR3, so it is likely a read error. V gene TRBV6-5 combines with J gene TRBJ2-7; 10 bases are a match to TRBD1. V lost 6 bases and J lost 6; bases outside the gene matches: 5. Germline CDR1 and CDR2: MNHEY and SVGAGI. The CDR3 contains 13 residues. In DNA form, the CDR3 reads TGTGCCAGCAGACAGACAGGGGGCGGCGAGCAGTACCTC. This codes for CASRQTGGGEQYL.

On this clonotype: A junction end diverges from the germline sequence, so it may reflect a read error. The rearrangement links TRBV6-1 to TRBJ2-1, with D perhaps assigned TRBD1 or TRBD2 (5 bases each). The CDR3 consists of 15 residues. Germline assignment: CDR1 MNHNS and CDR2 SASEGT. The CDR3 DNA reads TGTGCCAGCAGTGACGGGACCCATACCTACAGTGAGCAATTCTTC. Translating it yields CASSDGTHTYSEQFF.

Comments on this clonotype: This clone may be a read error of a much larger clone one base away. The rearrangement uses TRBV2 and TRBJ2-7; 12 nucleotides align to TRBD1. CDR1 is SNHLY, CDR2 FYNNEI, per germline. V shed 10 bases, J shed 5 bases, and the junction held 9 bases outside the gene matches. The CDR3 is 14 amino acids. CDR3 sequence (DNA): TGTGCCACCAAAACCGGGACAGGGGGCAACGAGCAGTACTTC. Translation gives CATKTGTGGNEQYF. Full variable domain (remainder filled in from reference TRBV2 and TRBJ2-7): EPEVTQTPSHQVTQMGQEVILRCVPISNHLYFYWYRQILGQKVEFLVSFYNNEISEKSEIFDDQFSVERPDGSNFTLKIRSTKLEDSAMYFCATKTGTGGNEQYFGPGTRLTVT.

This clonotype was seen repeatedly, ten times or more. Possible read error: a much larger clone is one base away. This sequence joins TRBV11-2 and TRBJ2-3; unclear D gene. This CDR3 spans 14 amino acids. V shed 8 bases and J shed 4 bases, with 16 bases lying between them. The V gene's germline CDR1 is SGHAT and CDR2 FQNNGV. In DNA form, the CDR3 reads TGTGCCAGCGGCCCGGGCTCCCCGTCAGATACGCAGTATTTT. This sequence encodes CASGPGSPSDTQYF.